The present T cell receptor beta chain was sequenced within a study of T cell clonality in common variable immunodeficiency. Libraries were prepared by immunoSEQ multiplex PCR; TCRdb keeps only in-frame clonotypes and omits some of them. The sample has about 43,000 clones, none seen only once. Germline V lookup: CDR1 GTSNPN, CDR2 SVGIG (reference sequence). The CDR3 contains 14 residues. This clone showed up just a few times. The read terminates 3 residues ahead of where the CDR3 ends, so the germline J gene completes it. Sequenced: peripheral blood mononuclear cells. V usage is TRBV30 and J usage is TRBJ1-2, with TRBD1 identical over 9 bases. The sequence was collected from a person between 18 and 69 years old in good health. The CDR3 bases that were read are TGTGCCTGGAGTAGACAGGGGGGGTACAATGAC. This codes for CAWSRQGGYND. The whole CDR3 sequence is CAWSRQGGYNDYTF.